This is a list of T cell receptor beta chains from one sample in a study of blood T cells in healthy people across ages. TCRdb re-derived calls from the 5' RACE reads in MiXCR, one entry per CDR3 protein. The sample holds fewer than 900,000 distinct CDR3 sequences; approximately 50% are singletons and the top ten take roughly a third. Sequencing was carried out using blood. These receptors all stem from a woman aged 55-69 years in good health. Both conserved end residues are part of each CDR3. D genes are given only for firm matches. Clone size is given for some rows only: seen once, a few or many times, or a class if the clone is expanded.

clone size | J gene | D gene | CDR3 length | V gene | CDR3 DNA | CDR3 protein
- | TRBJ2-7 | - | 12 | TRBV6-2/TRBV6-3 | TGTGCCAGCACTGACAGAACCTACGAGCAGTACTTC | CASTDRTYEQYF
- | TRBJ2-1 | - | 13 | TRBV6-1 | TGTGCCAGCAGGCTACTAGGTTACAATGAGCAGTTCTTC | CASRLLGYNEQFF
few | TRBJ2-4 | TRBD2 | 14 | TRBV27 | TGTGCCAGCAGTCGACTAGCGGGAGGAAACATTCAGTACTTC | CASSRLAGGNIQYF
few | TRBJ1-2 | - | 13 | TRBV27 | TGTGCCAGCAGTCCGACGGGGTTCTATGGCTACACCTTC | CASSPTGFYGYTF
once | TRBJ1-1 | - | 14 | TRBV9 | TGTGCCAGCACTTTAGATGGGGGAGAAGCTGAAGCTTTCTTT | CASTLDGGEAEAFF
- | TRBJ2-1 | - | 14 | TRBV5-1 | TGCGCCAGCAGCGTAATGCGGACGGACAATGAGCAGTTCTTC | CASSVMRTDNEQFF
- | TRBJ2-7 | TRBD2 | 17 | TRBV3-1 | TGTGCCAGCAGCCAAGGGACTAGCGGGAGGGCGATCTACGAGCAGTACTTC | CASSQGTSGRAIYEQYF
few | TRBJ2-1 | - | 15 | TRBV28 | TGTGCCAGCAGGCGCACCGGGAGTCCCTACAATGAGCAGTTCTTC | CASRRTGSPYNEQFF
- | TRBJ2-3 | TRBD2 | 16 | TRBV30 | TGTGCCTGGAGGGACCTAGATGCGGGAGGGCCGAATACGCAGTATTTT | CAWRDLDAGGPNTQYF
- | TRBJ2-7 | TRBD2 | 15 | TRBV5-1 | TGCGCCAGCAGGTATCCTAGCGGGAGTACCCACGAGCAGTACTTC | CASRYPSGSTHEQYF
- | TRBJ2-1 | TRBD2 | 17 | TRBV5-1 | TGCGCCAGCAGCAGTCGGGCTAGCGGGCTGTCCTACAATGAGCAGTTCTTC | CASSSRASGLSYNEQFF
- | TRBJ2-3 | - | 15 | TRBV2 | TGTGCCAGCAGTCCTGTGGGGGTTAGCACAGATACGCAGTATTTT | CASSPVGVSTDTQYF
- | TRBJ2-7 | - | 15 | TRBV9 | TGCGCCAGCAGCCCCCGGTTGACACAGGGTAGCGAGCAGTACTTC | CASSPRLTQGSEQYF
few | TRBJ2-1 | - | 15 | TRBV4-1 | TGCGCCAGCAGCCATCCGGCAGGGAGGTTAAATGAGCAGTTCTTC | CASSHPAGRLNEQFF
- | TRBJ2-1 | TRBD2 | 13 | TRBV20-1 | TGCAGTCCACTAGCGGGAGTTGGCAATGAGCAGTTCTTC | CSPLAGVGNEQFF
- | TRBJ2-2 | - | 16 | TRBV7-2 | TGTGCCAGCAGGCTGGACGGGTCCGCGAACACCGGGGAGCTGTTTTTT | CASRLDGSANTGELFF
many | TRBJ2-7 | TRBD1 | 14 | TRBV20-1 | TGCAGTGCTAGCAGGGACAGGGCGTCCTACGAGCAGTACTTC | CSASRDRASYEQYF
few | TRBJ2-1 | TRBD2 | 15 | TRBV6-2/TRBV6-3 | TGTGCCAGCAGCTCCGTTGGACTAGCGGGAGACGAGCAGTTCTTC | CASSSVGLAGDEQFF
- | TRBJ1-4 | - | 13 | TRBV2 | TGTGCCAGCAGTGGACCCCTCGGGGAAAAACTGTTTTTT | CASSGPLGEKLFF
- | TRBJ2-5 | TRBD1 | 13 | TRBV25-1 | TGTGCCAGCAGTGACAGGGGGCAGGAGACCCAGTACTTC | CASSDRGQETQYF
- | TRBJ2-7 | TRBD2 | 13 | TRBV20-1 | TGCAGTGCGGGACGACTAGCGGCCTACGAGCAGTACTTC | CSAGRLAAYEQYF
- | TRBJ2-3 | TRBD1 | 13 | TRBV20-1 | TGCAGGGCTGACAGGGGGCCCGAAGATACGCAGTATTTT | CRADRGPEDTQYF
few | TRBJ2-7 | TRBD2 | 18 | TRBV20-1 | TGCAGTGCGCGCACAGAGGTAGCGGGACCCTGGGACGGCTACGAGCAGTACTTC | CSARTEVAGPWDGYEQYF
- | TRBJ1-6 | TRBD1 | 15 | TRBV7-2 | TGTGCCAGCAGCACAGGGGACAGGGCTCACTCACCCCTCCACTTT | CASSTGDRAHSPLHF
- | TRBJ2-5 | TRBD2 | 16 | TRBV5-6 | TGTGCCAGCAGCTTGTGGGGAGGGAAGGACTTAGAGACCCAGTACTTC | CASSLWGGKDLETQYF
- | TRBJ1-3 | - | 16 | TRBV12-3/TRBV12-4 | TGTGCCAGCAGTTTATCGCGGCAGAGCTCTGGAAACACCATATATTTT | CASSLSRQSSGNTIYF
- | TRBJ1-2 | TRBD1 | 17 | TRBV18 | TGTGCCAGCTCACCACCACTAAGCGGGACAGGGGGATATGGCTACACCTTC | CASSPPLSGTGGYGYTF
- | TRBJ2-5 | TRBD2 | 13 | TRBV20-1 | TGCAGTGCTATTCTTCCGGAGCGGGAGACTCAGTACTTC | CSAILPERETQYF
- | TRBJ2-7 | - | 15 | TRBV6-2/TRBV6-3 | TGTGCCAGCTGCCGACCGGGACGGACCTCCTACGAGCAGTACTTC | CASCRPGRTSYEQYF
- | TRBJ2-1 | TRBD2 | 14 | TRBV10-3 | TGTGCCATCCATATTAGCGGGAGCCCCAATGAGCAGTTCTTC | CAIHISGSPNEQFF
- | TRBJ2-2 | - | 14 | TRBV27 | TGTGCCAGCAGTGCTTACCTTAACACCGGGGAGCTGTTTTTT | CASSAYLNTGELFF
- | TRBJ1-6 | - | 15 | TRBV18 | TGTGCCAGCTCACCGGCCCGGGACGCTAATTCACCCCTCCACTTT | CASSPARDANSPLHF
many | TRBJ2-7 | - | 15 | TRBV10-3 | TGTGCCATCAGTGAGGTCAGGGAATCGGCAAACGAGCAGTACTTC | CAISEVRESANEQYF
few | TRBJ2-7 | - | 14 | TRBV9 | TGTGCCAGCAGCGTAGGTGACAGTCAATACGAGCAGTACTTC | CASSVGDSQYEQYF
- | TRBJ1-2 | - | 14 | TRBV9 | TGTGCCAGCAGTGTGGGGGGACCGGTGGATGGCTACACCTTC | CASSVGGPVDGYTF
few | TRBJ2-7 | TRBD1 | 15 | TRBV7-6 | TGTGCCAGCAGCTTAGGGGACAGGCTAAGCAACGAGCAGTACTTC | CASSLGDRLSNEQYF
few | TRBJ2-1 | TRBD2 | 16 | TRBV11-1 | TGTGCCAGCTCCCGAGGCAGTAGCGGGTACTACAATGAGCAGTTCTTC | CASSRGSSGYYNEQFF
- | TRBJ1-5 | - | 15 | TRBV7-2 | TGTGCCAGCAGCTTAAGTCCTTTACAGAACCGGCCCCAGCATTTT | CASSLSPLQNRPQHF
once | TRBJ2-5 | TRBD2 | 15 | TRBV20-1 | TGCAGTGCTAGAAGAGCGGGAGGGCCGGGAGAGACCCAGTACTTC | CSARRAGGPGETQYF
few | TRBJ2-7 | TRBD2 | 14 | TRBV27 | TGTGCCAGCCGCCCCAGGAGCGGGAGCTACGAGCAGTACTTC | CASRPRSGSYEQYF
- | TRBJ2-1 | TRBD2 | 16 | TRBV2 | TGTGCCAGCAGTGTAGGAGCGGGAGGATCGGCGAATGAGCAGTTCTTC | CASSVGAGGSANEQFF
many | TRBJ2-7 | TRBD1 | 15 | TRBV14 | TGTGCCAGCAGCCGGGACAGGGTTAGCTCCTACGAGCAGTACTTC | CASSRDRVSSYEQYF
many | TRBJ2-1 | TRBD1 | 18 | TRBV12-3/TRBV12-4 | TGTGCCAGCAGTCCACCACGACTGACAGGGGGCGCTTACAATGAGCAGTTCTTC | CASSPPRLTGGAYNEQFF
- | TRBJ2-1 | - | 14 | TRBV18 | TGTGCCAGCTCACCACCAAATGACGGGACGGAGCAGTTCTTC | CASSPPNDGTEQFF
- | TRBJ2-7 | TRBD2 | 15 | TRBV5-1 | TGCGCCAGCAGCTTCAGGACTAGCGGAACCTACGAGCAGTACTTC | CASSFRTSGTYEQYF
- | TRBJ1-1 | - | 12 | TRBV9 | TGTGCCAGCAGCGTAGACGGACAAGAAGCTTTCTTT | CASSVDGQEAFF
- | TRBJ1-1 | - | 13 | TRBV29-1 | TGCAGCGTTGAGGGAACTCCGAACACTGAAGCTTTCTTT | CSVEGTPNTEAFF
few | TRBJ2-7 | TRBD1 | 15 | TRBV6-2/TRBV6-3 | TGTGCCAGCAGTTACCGAGGGGGACAGGCCTACGAGCAGTACTTC | CASSYRGGQAYEQYF
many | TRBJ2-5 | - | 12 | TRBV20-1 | TGCAGTGCTACGGACCAACAAGAGACCCAGTACTTC | CSATDQQETQYF
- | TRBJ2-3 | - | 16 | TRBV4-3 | TGCGCCAGCAGCCAGGGGTCTGGCCTGTATCCAGATACGCAGTATTTT | CASSQGSGLYPDTQYF
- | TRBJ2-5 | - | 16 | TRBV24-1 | TGTGCCACCAGTGAAGGCAGCCAGGGCCGTTGGGAGACCCAGTACTTC | CATSEGSQGRWETQYF
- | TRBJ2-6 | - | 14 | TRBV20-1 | TGCAGTGCTAGCCGCGCTCCCACAGCCCGCGTCCTGACTTTC | CSASRAPTARVLTF
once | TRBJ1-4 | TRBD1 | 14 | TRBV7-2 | TGTGCCAGCAGCCGGACAGGGGATAATGAAAAACTGTTTTTT | CASSRTGDNEKLFF